The text below deals with one T cell receptor (beta chain). In the original processing: Counts of nucleated cells, estimated from reference gene primer amplification, were obtained. The data were produced by immunoSEQ multiplex PCR, yet TCRdb's version contains in-frame clones alone and is incomplete. V and J calls plus clone size are reproduced from that table; the DNA served to infer D and trimming. Of 30,000 to 45,000 clones detected, about 88% appear once; the ten largest clones hold about 11%. This sample is drawn from a study of blood T cell repertoires in COVID-19. In the study overall: Italy, Spain and the United States were the sources of the convalescent and acute COVID-19 samples. Sample material is recorded as cDNA or gDNA derived from T cells, B-cell-depleted T cells, or PBMCs.

This clonotype was obtained from a man aged 55 to 69 with active COVID-19. Specimen: peripheral blood.

The CDR3: CASSYLAGEGEQFF. CDR3 bases: TGTGCCAGCAGTTACCTAGCGGGAGAGGGGGAGCAGTTCTTC. The chain has TRBV6-5 and TRBJ2-1; 10 nucleotides match TRBD2. The CDR3 is 14 amino acids. The ends lost 2 bases at V and 10 bases at J; junction bases unmatched: 5. CDR1 and CDR2 from the germline V gene are MNHEY and SVGAGI.